This T cell receptor (beta chain) was identified in a study of blood T cell repertoires in COVID-19. Overall study: The samples span acute and convalescent COVID-19 from the United States, Italy and Spain. The cDNA or gDNA used as material had been derived from T cells, B-cell-depleted T cells, or PBMCs.

Original processing notes: Researchers report that nucleated cell counts were estimated from reference gene primer amplification. Here immunoSEQ multiplex PCR was the method, and the copy in TCRdb shows in-frame clones only, minus some. V, J and clone size are those of that table, while D and trimming were read from the DNA. Among some 190,000 clones listed, roughly four fifths were seen once. The V and J ends lost 2 bases and 4 bases respectively, with 9 bases between them. The germline V gene encodes CDR1 SGHRS and CDR2 YFSETQ. The CDR3 is 14 amino acids. Specimen: peripheral blood. The chain links TRBV5-1 to TRBJ1-4; no reliable D call. The source of this sequence is a woman aged 80 or over with COVID-19, enrolled during active disease. CDR3 DNA: TGCGCCAGCAGCTTCTCCGGGAGTAATGAAAAACTGTTTTTT. This gives the protein CASSFSGSNEKLFF.